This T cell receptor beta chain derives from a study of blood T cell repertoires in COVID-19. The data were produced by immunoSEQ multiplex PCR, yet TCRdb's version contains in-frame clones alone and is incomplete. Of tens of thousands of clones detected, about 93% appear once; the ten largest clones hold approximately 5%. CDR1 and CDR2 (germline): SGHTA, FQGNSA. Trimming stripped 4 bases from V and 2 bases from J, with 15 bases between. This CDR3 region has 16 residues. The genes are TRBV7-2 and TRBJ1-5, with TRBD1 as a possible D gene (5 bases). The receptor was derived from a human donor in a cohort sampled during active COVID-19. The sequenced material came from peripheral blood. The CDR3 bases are TGTGCCAGCAGCTCAAATACAGGCTCCGGCAATCAGCCCCAGCATTTT. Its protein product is CASSSNTGSGNQPQHF.